This entry describes one T cell receptor (beta chain). The CDR3 loop spans 15 amino acids. Germline V lookup: CDR1 MGHRA, CDR2 YSYEKL. Trimming cost V 6 bases and J 1 base; bases outside gene matches: 6. This specimen comes from a study of T cell changes during pregnancy in multiple sclerosis. TCRdb's copy holds only in-frame clones and misses some; the assay was immunoSEQ multiplex PCR. The repertoire has tens of thousands of clones, roughly 93% of them found once; the top ten carry 2.5% to 3%. The source material was peripheral blood, sampled in the second trimester of pregnancy. The rearrangement links TRBV4-1 to TRBJ2-7; 10 bases agree with TRBD2. The sequence came from a female donor with multiple sclerosis, enrolled in a pregnancy study. The CDR3 reads CASSSGLADSYEQYF. CDR3 DNA sequence: TGCGCCAGCAGTAGTGGACTAGCGGATTCCTACGAGCAGTACTTC.